This TCR beta chain was documented in a study of blood T cell repertoires in COVID-19. Whole-study context: COVID-19 samples collected from the United States, Italy and Spain covered acute and convalescent phases. From T cells, B-cell-depleted T cells, or PBMCs came the material, which was cDNA or gDNA.

Per the authors' pipeline: Reference gene primer amplification yielded estimated nucleated cell counts. The method was immunoSEQ multiplex PCR; TCRdb's version includes in-frame clones alone and lacks a portion of them. The D gene and trimming were derived from the DNA, and the V and J assignments and clone size from that table. In the table there are more than 200,000 clones, around 84% of which are singletons. The receptor's source is a man aged 55 to 69 with acute or convalescent COVID-19. Sequenced input: peripheral blood.

The CDR3 loop is CASSPGVRRTGELFF. The CDR3 DNA reads TGTGCCAGCAGCCCAGGGGTCCGAAGAACCGGGGAGCTGTTTTTT. This chain connects TRBV7-3 to TRBJ2-2, with a tentative D call TRBD1 (6 bases). The CDR3 spans 15 residues. Between the trimmed V and J ends, which lost 5 bases and 5 bases, there was a span of 15 bases. The germline V gene encodes CDR1 SGHTA and CDR2 FQGTGA. Based on the CDR3 plus reference TRBV7-3 and TRBJ2-2, the full variable domain is GAGVSQTPSNKVTEKGKYVELRCDPISGHTALYWYRQSLGQGPEFLIYFQGTGAADDSGLPNDRFFAVRPEGSVSTLKIQRTERGDSAVYLCASSPGVRRTGELFFGEGSRLTVL.